Following are 29 T cell receptor beta chains from one sample sequenced in a study of blood T cells in healthy people across ages. For the second PCR, which ran for roughly 6 to 12 cycles, a sample-barcoded 5' primer and a J-beta primer mix were used. MiXCR was run by TCRdb on the 5' RACE reads, yielding one entry per CDR3 protein. The sample carries 1.6 million or so distinct CDR3 sequences, roughly 32% recorded once. Specimen: blood. The origin of the receptors is a woman aged 30 to 39 in good health.

This clonotype was picked up many times. The rearrangement joins TRBV5-1 to TRBJ2-6; 9 positions match TRBD1. The CDR3 covers 17 residues. CDR1 and CDR2 (germline): SGHRS, YFSETQ. Germline trimming cut 0 bases from V and 2 bases from J; bases unmatched to any gene: 3. CDR3 bases: TGCGCCAGCAGCTTGGATGACAGGGGGACTGGGGCCAACGTCCTGACTTTC. Translation gives CASSLDDRGTGANVLTF.

This clonotype was picked up a small number of times. The chain combines TRBV2 with TRBJ1-2; D may be TRBD1 (6 bases). Trimming removed 7 bases from V and 4 bases from J, with 19 bases in between. CDR1 is SNHLY, CDR2 FYNNEI, per germline. The CDR3 covers 15 residues. CDR3 region: CASTRDNLHCYGYTF. CDR3 DNA sequence: TGTGCCAGCACTAGGGACAATCTACATTGCTATGGCTACACCTTC. Variable domain in full (rest from reference TRBV2 and TRBJ1-2): EPEVTQTPSHQVTQMGQEVILRCVPISNHLYFYWYRQILGQKVEFLVSFYNNEISEKSEIFDDQFSVERPDGSNFTLKIRSTKLEDSAMYFCASTRDNLHCYGYTFGSGTRLTVV.

This clonotype was found a few times. The rearrangement uses TRBV5-6 and TRBJ1-2; 9 positions match TRBD1. Germline trimming cut 3 bases from V and 4 bases from J; bases unmatched to any gene: 16. Germline CDR1 SGHDT, CDR2 YYEEEE. This CDR3 spans 18 amino acids. The CDR3 loop is CASSSTDRGILSSYGYTF. CDR3 nucleotide sequence: TGTGCCAGCAGCTCCACCGACAGGGGGATTCTTAGTAGCTATGGCTACACCTTC.

The chain links TRBV4-1 to TRBJ1-1, with D tentatively TRBD1 (5 bases). The CDR3 spans 14 residues. Per the germline V gene, CDR1 is MGHRA and CDR2 is YSYEKL. The germline V and J ends were trimmed by 4 bases and 4 bases, with 13 bases remaining between them. This chain's CDR3 is CASSPSPRVTEAFF. The CDR3 nucleotides are TGCGCCAGCAGCCCGTCCCCCAGGGTCACTGAAGCTTTCTTT.

CDR3 sequence (DNA): TGTGCCAGCAGCTTTGGCAGCGGAACTTCCTTCGGCGGCTACACCTTC. It encodes CASSFGSGTSFGGYTF. The gene calls are TRBV11-1 and TRBJ1-2, with D unresolved. The CDR3 is 16 amino acids. Germline CDR1 SGHAT, CDR2 FQDESV (reference sequence). Deletions cut 3 bases from V and 8 bases from J, with 22 bases between.

The chain is built from TRBV4-1 and TRBJ1-1; the match to TRBD1 covers 7 bases. Germline V gene lookup returns CDR1 MGHRA and CDR2 YSYEKL. This CDR3 spans 14 amino acids. Losses at the gene ends were 3 bases for V and 4 bases for J; bases not matched to a gene: 5. The CDR3 loop is CASSHAGGSTEAFF. CDR3 nucleotides: TGCGCCAGCAGCCACGCAGGGGGGAGCACTGAAGCTTTCTTT.

A few counts support this clonotype. The chain links TRBV20-1 to TRBJ1-5, with 7 bases identical to TRBD1. The CDR3 length is 16 residues. Losses at the gene ends were 0 bases for V and 0 bases for J; bases not matched to a gene: 5. Germline V gives CDR1 DFQATT, CDR2 SNEGSKA (reference sequence). The CDR3 sequence: CSAREPRQGSNQPQHF. In DNA form, the CDR3 reads TGCAGTGCTAGAGAACCCAGACAGGGTAGCAATCAGCCCCAGCATTTT.

The V and J genes are TRBV18 and TRBJ2-7, with 8 bases identical to TRBD2. Trimming cost V 0 bases and J 5 bases; bases outside gene matches: 6. Germline V gene sequence: CDR1 KGHSH, CDR2 LQKENI. CDR3 length: 15 amino acids. CDR3 sequence reads: CASSPPSGSKNEQYF. For the CDR3, the DNA is TGTGCCAGCTCACCACCCAGCGGGAGTAAGAACGAGCAGTACTTC. The full variable domain, in which reference TRBV18 and TRBJ2-7 provide the parts outside the CDR3, is NAGVMQNPRHLVRRRGQEARLRCSPMKGHSHVYWYRQLPEEGLKFMVYLQKENIIDESGMPKERFSAEFPKEGPSILRIQQVVRGDSAAYFCASSPPSGSKNEQYFGPGTRLTVT.

The gene calls are TRBV7-3 and TRBJ1-5; weak D call: TRBD1 (6 bases). Germline V gene data show CDR1 as SGHTA and CDR2 as FQGTGA. The CDR3 is made up of 13 amino acids. Trimming removed 4 bases from V and 6 bases from J, with 10 bases in between. The CDR3 DNA reads TGTGCCAGCAGCTCCGGGGGCTCTCAGCCCCAGCATTTT. This gives the protein CASSSGGSQPQHF.

This clonotype turned up a few times. The chain carries TRBV12-3 or TRBV12-4 and TRBJ2-3; TRBD2 might be the D (6 bases). V was pared by 3 bases and J by 2 bases, with 12 bases between. The CDR3 extends over 15 amino acids. The DNA for the CDR3 is TGTGCCAGCAGTTTGATGGGACTGGCCACAGATACGCAGTATTTT. Translating gives CASSLMGLATDTQYF.

This clonotype was seen only once. The V call is TRBV5-1, the J call TRBJ2-3; 7 bases agree with TRBD1. Germline CDR1 is SGHRS and CDR2 is YFSETQ. The V gene end was trimmed by 5 bases and the J gene end by 2 bases; junction bases not matched to a gene: 8. The CDR3 sequence is 15 residues long. The CDR3 DNA is TGCGCCAGCAGTAACACAGGGGATAACACAGATACGCAGTATTTT. Amino acids: CASSNTGDNTDTQYF.

This clonotype was picked up a small number of times. V and J are TRBV27 and TRBJ2-1; the D is unclear. Looked up from germline, CDR1 is MNHEY and CDR2 is SMNVEV (reference sequence). Trimming stripped 6 bases from V and 8 bases from J, with 20 bases between. This CDR3 region has 15 residues. The chain's CDR3 is CASSTGPILQYEQFF. The CDR3 DNA reads TGTGCCAGCAGCACCGGTCCAATACTACAATATGAGCAGTTCTTC.

The rearrangement joins TRBV5-1 to TRBJ1-2; TRBD1 matches at 7 bases. This CDR3 has 13 residues. Germline CDR1 reads SGHRS; CDR2 reads YFSETQ. V lost 4 bases, J lost 5 bases, and 5 bases stayed unmatched. The CDR3 protein is CASSEDRRYGYTF. The CDR3 DNA is TGCGCCAGCAGCGAGGACAGGAGATATGGCTACACCTTC. Filled out from reference TRBV5-1 and TRBJ1-2, the complete variable domain reads KAGVTQTPRYLIKTRGQQVTLSCSPISGHRSVSWYQQTPGQGLQFLFEYFSETQRNKGNFPGRFSGRQFSNSRSEMNVSTLELGDSALYLCASSEDRRYGYTFGSGTRLTVV.

This clonotype was observed a handful of times. The chain links TRBV18 to TRBJ1-5, with D unclear. Germline V gives CDR1 KGHSH, CDR2 LQKENI. CDR3 size: 16 residues. The germline V and J ends were trimmed by 6 bases and 3 bases, with 18 bases remaining between them. The CDR3 DNA reads as TGTGCCAGCTCCTCCTCTGGATCCAGCCTCAATCAGCCCCAGCATTTT. This codes for CASSSSGSSLNQPQHF.

This clonotype has just one count. The chain links TRBV6-5 to TRBJ2-7; 7 bases agree with TRBD1. The CDR3 consists of 16 residues. The germline V gene has CDR1 MNHEY and CDR2 SVGAGI. V lost 4 bases, J lost 5 bases, and 14 bases stayed unmatched. CDR3 sequence (DNA): TGTGCCAGCAGTTCCGTCCCGGGACAGAGTAATGACGAGCAGTACTTC. This sequence encodes CASSSVPGQSNDEQYF.

This clonotype was seen a few times. The chain uses TRBV28 and TRBJ1-5; no firm D call. This CDR3 contains 14 residues. Trimming shortened V by 6 bases and J by 11 bases, and 20 bases separated the two germline ends. Per germline, CDR1 MDHEN and CDR2 SYDVKM. CDR3 sequence reads: CASRRRQSTVAQHF. The CDR3, as DNA: TGTGCCAGCAGGCGAAGGCAATCAACTGTGGCCCAGCATTTT.

Turning to this clonotype: An end of the junction does not agree with germline; a read error may underlie this. The chain links TRBV9 to TRBJ2-1; no firm D call. The germline CDR1 and CDR2 sequences are SGDLS and YYNGEE. The CDR3 spans 18 residues. The CDR3 bases are TGTGCCGGCAGCCCACGTGGCAAATCAACCGGCCGTTACAATGAGCAGTTCTTC. It is translated as CAGSPRGKSTGRYNEQFF.

In regard to this clonotype: A much larger clone differs from this one at a single base, so this may be a read error. V is TRBV29-1 and J is TRBJ2-7, with 10 bases identical to TRBD1. Germline CDR1 reads SQVTM; CDR2 reads ANQGSEA. The CDR3 is made up of 13 amino acids. The trim removed 4 bases at V and 3 bases at J, leaving 3 bases unmatched. CDR3 in amino acids: CSVAGTGDYEQYF. In DNA form, the CDR3 reads TGCAGCGTTGCCGGGACAGGGGACTACGAGCAGTACTTC.

The chain is built from TRBV20-1 and TRBJ1-5, with TRBD1 matching 7 bases. J gave up 0 bases and V 6 bases, and 11 bases lay outside the gene matches. Germline CDR1 reads DFQATT; CDR2 reads SNEGSKA (reference sequence). The CDR3 length is 16 residues. The CDR3 region has the DNA TGCAGTGCGAGGGACAGCCGGGTATATAGCAATCAGCCCCAGCATTTT. This translates into CSARDSRVYSNQPQHF.

This clonotype appeared a few times. This rearrangement joins TRBV7-9 to TRBJ2-7, with D possibly being TRBD1 or TRBD2 (5 bases each). The V end lost 3 bases, the J end lost 1 base, and 13 bases lay between the germline ends. The CDR3 has 15 residues. Germline V gene sequence: CDR1 SEHNR, CDR2 FQNEAQ (reference sequence). In DNA form, the CDR3 reads TGTGCCAGCAGCTTGGTGCAGGGACCATCCTACGAGCAGTACTTC. This sequence encodes CASSLVQGPSYEQYF. Supplemented by reference TRBV7-9 and TRBJ2-7, the full variable domain reads DTGVSQNPRHKITKRGQNVTFRCDPISEHNRLYWYRQTLGQGPEFLTYFQNEAQLEKSRLLSDRFSAERPKGSFSTLEIQRTEQGDSAMYLCASSLVQGPSYEQYFGPGTRLTVT.

This clonotype was detected once. V and J are TRBV20-1 and TRBJ2-1; 12 bases map to TRBD2. Trimming took 6 bases from V and 11 from J; bases not matched to a gene: 5. The V gene's germline CDR1 is DFQATT and CDR2 SNEGSKA (reference sequence). This CDR3 has 12 residues. The CDR3 region is CSARLAGDKQFF. The CDR3 DNA sequence: TGCAGTGCGAGACTAGCGGGAGATAAGCAGTTCTTC.

J is TRBJ2-5 and V is TRBV4-2, with 7 nucleotides matching TRBD2. Germline CDR1 and CDR2: LGHNA and YNFKEQ. The trim removed 3 bases at V and 2 bases at J, leaving 9 bases unmatched. This CDR3 spans 16 amino acids. The CDR3 DNA reads as TGTGCCAGCAGCCAGCAGGTGACTAGCAGACAAGAGACCCAGTACTTC. Its protein is CASSQQVTSRQETQYF.

This clonotype has more than one count but fewer than ten. The rearrangement uses TRBV6-1 and TRBJ1-2; D might be TRBD1 (6 bases). Germline V gene sequence: CDR1 MNHNS, CDR2 SASEGT. The CDR3 is 14 amino acids. Deletions cut 7 bases from V and 3 bases from J, with 15 bases between. CDR3 bases: TGTGCCAGCAAGGGAGCAGGGGCGTACTATGGCTACACCTTC. This sequence encodes CASKGAGAYYGYTF.

The V and J genes are TRBV9 and TRBJ1-1, with a weak D call TRBD1 (5 bases). Trimming stripped 2 bases from V and 1 base from J, with 15 bases between. CDR3 length equals 16 residues. CDR1 is SGDLS, CDR2 YYNGEE, per germline. CDR3 region: CASSVTLVGTNTEAFF. The CDR3 DNA reads TGTGCCAGCAGCGTGACCCTGGTAGGGACGAACACTGAAGCTTTCTTT.

V usage is TRBV12-3 or TRBV12-4 and J usage is TRBJ2-1; D may be TRBD2 (6 bases). The V gene lost 0 bases and the J gene lost 8 bases, with 17 bases spanning the gap. This CDR3 has 16 amino acids. The CDR3 protein is CASSLAGRMGGDEQFF. The DNA of the CDR3 is TGTGCCAGCAGTTTAGCGGGTAGGATGGGAGGCGATGAGCAGTTCTTC.

J is TRBJ2-2 and V is TRBV28; tentative D call: TRBD2 (6 bases). Per germline, CDR1 MDHEN and CDR2 SYDVKM. The CDR3 totals 14 residues. V was cut by 3 bases and J by 5 bases, with 10 bases left in between. The CDR3 sequence: CASSFRESTGELFF. DNA of the CDR3: TGTGCCAGCAGTTTCCGGGAGTCAACCGGGGAGCTGTTTTTT.

CDR3: CASSKVYRGETQYF. As DNA, the CDR3 is TGTGCCAGCAGCAAAGTCTACAGGGGGGAGACCCAGTACTTC. The chain recombines TRBV21-1 with TRBJ2-5; TRBD1 is the table's D call, not checked against the DNA. TRBV21-1 is flagged as a pseudogene. This CDR3 is 14 amino acids long.

This clonotype was counted between two and nine times. The chain uses TRBV6-1 and TRBJ1-2, with 8 bases identical to TRBD1. The CDR3 runs to 14 residues. Losses at the gene ends were 7 bases for V and 2 bases for J; bases not matched to a gene: 6. Germline V gives CDR1 MNHNS, CDR2 SASEGT. CDR3 in DNA: TGTGCCAGCAACCTGGGACAGGACAACTATGGCTACACCTTC. Translation gives CASNLGQDNYGYTF.

Remarks on this clonotype: At one boundary the junction diverges from the germline segment, which might be a read error. This rearrangement joins TRBV20-1 to TRBJ2-1; the match to TRBD2 covers 8 bases. Germline CDR1 is DFQATT and CDR2 is SNEGSKA (reference sequence). This CDR3 region has 15 residues. Written as DNA, the CDR3 is TGCAGTGCTAGAGATCTAGCGGGTAGGGACAATGAGCGGTTCTTC. The encoded protein is CSARDLAGRDNERFF.